The clone carrying this T cell receptor (beta chain) was found a few times. Antigen: not known. This specimen belongs to a study of T-cell reconstitution after alpha-beta-depleted transplantation in children. Study results and caveats: At day 60, the high TCRbeta diversity found in some patients originated from recipient T cells and thymic progenitors that had survived. Newly produced T cells mostly accounted for T-cell counts and diversity one year post-transplant. By about two months after transplant, alpha-beta T cells reportedly arose from several hundred graft clones that had expanded.

Preparing the TCRbeta library involved the use of unique molecular identifiers. In TCRdb, the PCR reads were re-called with MiXCR into one record per CDR3 protein. In the table there are hundreds of thousands of distinct CDR3 sequences, over 10% of which are singletons. This CDR3 contains 16 residues. V dropped 6 bases and J dropped 5; count of bases not matched to a gene: 11. The sequencing used PBMCs, mostly from graft donor cells, collected 360 days after TCRalphabeta/CD19-depleted stem cell transplant. The sequence derives from a male patient aged 10 to 17 who had a stem cell transplant for acute myeloid leukemia, so the T cells may come from the graft donor. V usage is TRBV12-3 or TRBV12-4 and J usage is TRBJ2-7; the match to TRBD2 covers 12 bases. The CDR3 loop reads CASRFDMTSGSNEQYF. CDR3 DNA: TGTGCCAGCAGGTTTGATATGACTAGCGGGAGCAACGAGCAGTACTTC.